These 16 T cell receptor beta chains were all obtained from the same sample, sequenced in a study of tumor and adjacent non-tumor tissue in lung cancer. RNA was extracted from bulk tissue without any cell sorting. More than 3 cm separated this lung sample from the edge of the tumor. The library came from three nested PCR rounds adapted from ARM-PCR protocols. Using its own MiXCR run on the multiplex PCR reads, TCRdb lists one record per CDR3 protein. Among roughly 74,000 distinct CDR3 sequences listed, more than 65% were seen once. Sequenced material: distant non-tumor lung tissue. Source of these receptors: a man aged 70 or older with non-small cell lung cancer.

On this clonotype itself: A junction boundary mismatches the germline segment, possibly from a read error. The chain joins TRBV5-1 to TRBJ2-5; D tentatively reads TRBD1 or TRBD2 (5 bases each). There are 18 residues in the CDR3. CDR1 is SGHRS, CDR2 YFSETQ, per germline. DNA for the CDR3: TGTGCAAGCAGCTTGTTGAGTTTGGGACCTTCTGGGGGAGAGACCCAGTACTTC. It yields the protein CASSLLSLGPSGGETQYF.

On this clonotype: At one boundary the junction diverges from the germline segment, which might be a read error. CDR3 loop: CGSSLLGPRETQYF. The CDR3 nucleotides are TGTGGCAGCAGTCTACTGGGCCCTCGAGAGACCCAGTACTTC. This chain joins TRBV12-3 or TRBV12-4 and TRBJ2-5; unclear D gene. This CDR3 comprises 14 residues.

In the case of this clonotype: This likely comes from a read error, as the CDR3 has no conserved phenylalanine or tryptophan at its end. This chain uses TRBV5-1 with TRBJ2-6; no firm D call. With 0 bases removed from V and 3 bases from J, the gap between germline ends came to 7 bases. The germline V gene encodes CDR1 SGHRS and CDR2 YFSETQ. The CDR3 length is 15 residues. The CDR3 DNA sequence: TGCGCCAGCAGCTTGGACGTGATTGGGGCCAACGTCCTGACTCTC. Translated: CASSLDVIGANVLTL.

This clonotype was recorded only once. As the CDR3 is not closed by the conserved phenylalanine or tryptophan, this likely results from a read error. The genes are TRBV29-1 and TRBJ2-5; a possible D gene is TRBD1 (5 bases). The CDR3 is 16 residues long. Germline CDR1 SQVTM, CDR2 ANQGSEA. The V and J ends lost 7 bases and 2 bases respectively, with 23 bases between them. CDR3 sequence reads: CSAEPYLQTVQETQYI. CDR3 bases: TGCAGCGCCGAGCCCTACCTCCAGACAGTTCAAGAGACCCAGTACATC.

This rearrangement joins TRBV6-5 to TRBJ2-2; 10 bases agree with TRBD1. This CDR3 contains 19 residues. The V gene's germline CDR1 is MNHEY and CDR2 SVGAGI. The V and J ends lost 1 base and 11 bases, in that order; junction bases with no gene match: 19. The chain's CDR3 is CASSYYPPGTGDSGGELFF. Written as DNA, the CDR3 is TGTGCCAGCAGTTACTACCCCCCCGGGACAGGGGATAGTGGCGGAGAGCTGTTTTTT.

With respect to this clonotype: Germline and junction disagree at one end, which may indicate a read error. The J gene is TRBJ2-2, the V gene TRBV6-2 or TRBV6-3; D is uncertain. The CDR3 spans 12 residues. Germline lookup yields CDR1 MNHEY and CDR2 SVGEGT. CDR3 amino acids: CEKSNKTVEMFF. In DNA, the CDR3 is TGTGAAAAAAGTAACAAAACAGTGGAGATGTTTTTT.

This clonotype was seen a handful of times. The rearrangement joins TRBV11-2 to TRBJ2-1; no firm D call. V lost 4 bases to trimming and J lost 6 bases, with 13 bases between them. The CDR3 is 14 residues long. The germline V gene encodes CDR1 SGHAT and CDR2 FQNNGV. CDR3 amino acids: CASSSLGPSNEQFF. For the CDR3, the DNA is TGTGCCAGCAGCTCCCTGGGCCCTAGCAATGAGCAGTTCTTC.

The gene calls are TRBV19 and TRBJ1-2; weak D call: TRBD1 (6 bases). CDR1 and CDR2 (germline): LNHDA, SQIVND (reference sequence). The CDR3 spans 11 residues. Trimming removed 5 bases from V and 10 bases from J, with 11 bases in between. CDR3 residues: CASSWRQDYTF. CDR3 DNA sequence: TGTGCCAGTAGTTGGCGACAGGACTACACCTTC.

In the case of this clonotype: Germline and junction disagree at one end, which may indicate a read error. The rearrangement joins TRBV29-1 to TRBJ1-1; no clear D. This CDR3 spans 9 amino acids. Germline assignment: CDR1 SQVTM and CDR2 ANQGSEA. The CDR3 spells CGVGVMTFF. The CDR3 coding sequence is TGCGGCGTTGGGGTGATGACTTTCTTT. Variable domain in full (rest from reference TRBV29-1 and TRBJ1-1): SAVISQKPSRDICQRGTSLTIQCQVDSQVTMMFWYRQQPGQSLTLIATANQGSEATYESGFVIDKFPISRPNLTFSTLTVSNMSPEDSSIYLCGVGVMTFFGQGTRLTVV.

This clonotype was seen only once. A much larger clone differs by one base, so this may be a read error. This sequence joins TRBV5-4 and TRBJ1-5; D is unresolved. The CDR3 consists of 14 residues. Germline V lookup: CDR1 SGHNT, CDR2 YYREEE (reference sequence). V was trimmed by 0 bases and J by 6 bases, leaving 10 bases between them. CDR3 residues: CASSLGEVGQPQHF. In DNA form, the CDR3 reads TGTGCCAGCAGCTTGGGGGAGGTTGGTCAGCCCCAGCATTTT.

Turning to this clonotype: This clone may be a read error of a much larger clone one base away. This chain uses TRBV30 with TRBJ1-1; D is possibly TRBD1 (6 bases). Germline assignment: CDR1 GTSNPN and CDR2 SVGIG (reference sequence). The CDR3 consists of 11 residues. In DNA, the CDR3 is TGTCCCTGGAGGGGGACCAGTGAAGCTTTCTTT. It is translated as CPWRGTSEAFF.

A word on this clonotype: This CDR3 fails to terminate in the conserved phenylalanine or tryptophan, so it likely reflects a read error. The chain combines TRBV5-4 with TRBJ2-1, with D possibly matching TRBD1 (6 bases). There are 14 residues in the CDR3. V gave up 4 bases and J gave up 7 bases, with 15 bases separating them. Germline CDR1 and CDR2: SGHNT and YYREEE (reference sequence). Here the CDR3 DNA reads TGTGCCAGCAGCGTGAGGACAGTTGTAAATGAGCAGTTCCTC. As protein: CASSVRTVVNEQFL.

Remarks on this clonotype: Because it lacks the conserved phenylalanine or tryptophan at the end, this CDR3 is likely a read error. This chain connects TRBV10-2 to TRBJ2-3, with D possibly called TRBD1 or TRBD2 (5 bases each). Germline V gene data show CDR1 as WSHSY and CDR2 as SAAADI. This CDR3 has 16 amino acids. CDR3 in DNA: TGCGCCAGCATCGATTTTGCAGCGGCAGGGAGAGATAAGCAGTATTTG. It translates to CASIDFAAAGRDKQYL.

The chain links TRBV21-1 to TRBJ2-5; the DNA was not used to check the table's D call, TRBD2. TRBV21-1 corresponds to a pseudogene. The CDR3 spans 16 residues. The CDR3 DNA reads as TGTGCCAGCAGCAAAACCAGCGGGAGGACCGCAGAGACCCAGTACTTC. Its protein product is CASSKTSGRTAETQYF.

V and J are TRBV4-1 and TRBJ2-7; 8 nucleotides line up with TRBD2. Germline V gene lookup returns CDR1 MGHRA and CDR2 YSYEKL. The CDR3 has 15 residues. J lost 2 bases, V lost 5 bases, and 8 bases had no gene match. The chain's CDR3 is CASSTGTSGTYEQYF. The CDR3 DNA is TGCGCCAGCAGCACTGGCACTAGCGGAACCTACGAGCAGTACTTC.

As concerns this clonotype: Germline is not matched at one junction end, which may reflect a read error. The chain carries TRBV6-1 and TRBJ2-5, with a weak D call TRBD2 (6 bases). The CDR3 runs 15 residues. Germline V gene sequence: CDR1 MNHNS, CDR2 SASEGT. The CDR3 DNA is TGTGCCAGCAGTGTAAGCGCTGCGGGGCAGGAGACCCAGTATTTC. This gives the protein CASSVSAAGQETQYF.